One sample yielded the 20 T cell receptor beta chains listed below, sequenced in a study of regulatory T cells in long-lasting Graves disease. Specified time point: newly diagnosed GD, antithyroid drugs for less than 3 months. With RNA extracted from PBMCs as input, the TCR library was made. Arm-PCR of CDR3 regions and iRepertoire HTBI primers were the basis on which TCR beta libraries were built. TCRdb fed the multiplex PCR reads into MiXCR, producing one record per CDR3 protein. The data hold some 560,000 distinct CDR3 sequences, with about 16% observed a single time. These same records also appear under a second study, on T cells in Graves' hyperthyroidism and ophthalmopathy.

Sample: peripheral blood mononuclear cells (PBMCs), taken at new diagnosis, from a patient treated with antithyroid drugs. The source is a woman aged 35-65 years with Graves disease.

This clonotype was observed at least ten times. The chain is built from TRBV5-5 and TRBJ2-3; either TRBD1 or TRBD2 may fit D (5 bases each). The CDR3 spans 15 residues. CDR1 and CDR2 from the germline V gene are SGHKS and YYEKEE (reference sequence). V lost 7 bases to trimming and J lost 1 base, with 16 bases between them. The CDR3 here is CASLLRDVRTDTQYF. The CDR3 coding sequence is TGTGCCAGCCTCTTAAGGGACGTCCGCACAGATACGCAGTATTTT.

This clonotype was found many times. The chain is built from TRBV7-9 and TRBJ2-3; D gene ambiguous. Looked up from germline, CDR1 is SEHNR and CDR2 is FQNEAQ (reference sequence). This CDR3 has 12 residues. Trimming removed 5 bases at V and 4 bases at J, with 7 bases between. The CDR3 is CASSASADTQYF. The CDR3 nucleotides are TGTGCCAGCAGCGCAAGCGCAGATACGCAGTATTTT.

Of note for this clonotype: The conserved phenylalanine or tryptophan is not found at the CDR3 terminus, so this likely reflects a read error. The rearrangement links TRBV11-2 to TRBJ2-1; D not certain. Trimming took off 3 bases at V and 12 bases at J, with 33 bases between the two ends. This CDR3 contains 19 residues. The germline V gene encodes CDR1 SGHAT and CDR2 FQNNGV. The CDR3 protein is CASSLDHRRSAVARAGQFV. CDR3 in DNA: TGTGCCAGCAGCTTGGATCATCGTCGGTCAGCCGTAGCCCGGGCCGGGCAGTTCGTC.

On this clonotype: With a much larger clone just one base away, this may be a read error. This chain joins TRBV20-1 and TRBJ1-1; D not certain. Trimming removed 2 bases from V and 4 bases from J, with 8 bases in between. The CDR3 contains 12 residues. CDR1 is DFQATT and CDR2 is SNEGSKA in the germline V gene (reference sequence). As DNA, the CDR3 is TGCAGTGCTAGAAAAAGTGTCACTGAAGCTTTCTTT. Its protein product is CSARKSVTEAFF.

V is TRBV6-1 and J is TRBJ2-3; perhaps D is TRBD1 or TRBD2 (5 bases each). CDR1 and CDR2 (germline): MNHNS, SASEGT. The CDR3 is made up of 14 amino acids. The V and J ends lost 4 bases and 0 bases respectively, with 8 bases between them. The CDR3 region is CASSGGASTDTQYF. CDR3 nucleotide sequence: TGTGCCAGCAGTGGAGGGGCTAGCACAGATACGCAGTATTTT.

This clonotype was detected many times. The rearrangement joins TRBV20-1 to TRBJ1-5, with a possible D match to TRBD1 (5 bases). Germline assignment: CDR1 DFQATT and CDR2 SNEGSKA (reference sequence). Trimming pared 0 bases from V and 1 base from J, leaving 7 bases between. This CDR3 has 14 residues. The CDR3: CSAREPGSNQPQHF. Here the CDR3 DNA reads TGCAGTGCTAGAGAACCAGGGAGCAATCAGCCCCAGCATTTT.

At least ten counts were recorded for this clonotype. The chain carries TRBV28 and TRBJ1-5; 7 bases agree with TRBD1. Germline loops: CDR1 MDHEN, CDR2 SYDVKM. J was trimmed by 5 bases and V by 4 bases; bases with no gene match: 8. The CDR3 contains 15 residues. The CDR3 protein is CASSWGQREYQPQHF. CDR3 nucleotide sequence: TGTGCCAGCAGTTGGGGACAGAGGGAATATCAGCCCCAGCATTTT.

Note on this clonotype: With a much larger clone just one base away, this may be a read error. This chain joins TRBV28 and TRBJ2-1; the D gene could be TRBD1 or TRBD2 (6 bases each). CDR3 length: 14 residues. CDR1 and CDR2 from the germline V gene are MDHEN and SYDVKM. CDR3 sequence (DNA): TGTGCCGGCAGAGCCGGGGGCACCTACAATGAGCAGTTCTTC. This translates into CAGRAGGTYNEQFF.

This clonotype was counted many times. This chain connects TRBV7-6 to TRBJ2-6, with TRBD1 matching over 10 bases. This CDR3 has 16 amino acids. V dropped 5 bases and J dropped 4; count of bases not matched to a gene: 5. Germline lookup yields CDR1 SGHVS and CDR2 FNYEAQ. The CDR3 coding sequence is TGTGCCAGCAGCCCGACAGGGGGCTCAGGGGCCAACGTCCTGACTTTC. This encodes CASSPTGGSGANVLTF. Full variable domain (outside the CDR3, taken from reference TRBV7-6 and TRBJ2-6): GAGVSQSPRYKVTKRGQDVALRCDPISGHVSLYWYRQALGQGPEFLTYFNYEAQQDKSGLPNDRFSAERPEGSISTLTIQRTEQRDSAMYRCASSPTGGSGANVLTFGAGSRLTVL.

At least ten counts were recorded for this clonotype. The gene calls are TRBV12-3 or TRBV12-4 and TRBJ1-5, with D possibly being TRBD1 (5 bases). V dropped 2 bases and J dropped 6 bases, with 14 bases sitting between them. CDR3 length: 15 amino acids. The CDR3 region has the DNA TGTGCCAGCAGTTTATATGGGGCAGGGAGTCAGCCCCAGCATTTT. It encodes CASSLYGAGSQPQHF.

The chain uses TRBV12-3 or TRBV12-4 and TRBJ2-5, with D maybe TRBD2 (7 bases). The CDR3 is made up of 15 amino acids. Between the trimmed V and J ends, which lost 6 bases and 1 base, there was a span of 15 bases. CDR3 protein: CASSARGGGQETQYF. The CDR3 bases are TGTGCCAGCAGCGCGCGGGGAGGGGGCCAAGAGACCCAGTACTTC.

The chain uses TRBV10-3 and TRBJ1-6; D is undetermined. Germline loops: CDR1 ENHRY, CDR2 SYGVKD. This CDR3 is built from 13 residues. The ends were cut back, 8 bases at V and 7 bases at J, with 12 bases in the middle. The CDR3 sequence is CAISDGGNSPLHF. The DNA of the CDR3 is TGTGCCATCTCGGACGGTGGAAATTCACCCCTCCACTTT.

Written as DNA, the CDR3 is TGTGCCAGCAGAGCCTGGAGCGGTGGCACTGAAGCTTTCTTT. This gives the protein CASRAWSGGTEAFF. The chain links TRBV7-2 to TRBJ1-1, with no clear D. Trimming left V 6 bases short and J 4 bases short, with 15 bases between. The length of the CDR3 is 14 residues. Germline values: CDR1 SGHTA, CDR2 FQGNSA.

The chain has TRBV18 and TRBJ2-7; D unclear. Germline CDR1 is KGHSH and CDR2 is LQKENI. Trimming shortened V by 0 bases and J by 1 base, and 10 bases separated the two germline ends. This CDR3 is 15 amino acids long. CDR3 residues: CASSPPIDRSYEQYF. The CDR3 region has the DNA TGTGCCAGCTCACCACCAATAGATAGGTCCTACGAGCAGTACTTC.

The chain links TRBV19 to TRBJ1-1; no definite D call. Trimming stripped 9 bases from V and 8 bases from J, with 13 bases between. The CDR3 sequence is 11 residues long. From germline, CDR1 is LNHDA and CDR2 SQIVND (reference sequence). CDR3 residues: CASSIGGEAFF. The CDR3 region has the DNA TGTGCCAGCAGCATAGGTGGGGAAGCTTTCTTT.

This clonotype appeared a few times. The V call is TRBV20-1, the J call TRBJ1-2; D possibly corresponds to TRBD1 (5 bases). The CDR3 extends over 12 amino acids. V shed 5 bases and J shed 4 bases, with 11 bases lying between them. Germline V CDR1 and CDR2: DFQATT, SNEGSKA (reference sequence). The DNA for the CDR3 is TGCAGTGCTCCCGGGACTCCCTATGGCTACACCTTC. It encodes CSAPGTPYGYTF.

In its sample, this clonotype was seen many times. This chain connects TRBV7-8 to TRBJ1-5; D is undetermined. The CDR3 length is 16 residues. CDR1 is SGHVS and CDR2 is FQNEAQ in the germline V gene. V gave up 3 bases and J gave up 2 bases, with 14 bases separating them. The CDR3 region has the DNA TGTGCCAGCAGCTTGTCCCTGACCGCTGGCAATCAGCCCCAGCATTTT. The encoded protein is CASSLSLTAGNQPQHF.

This clonotype was observed at least ten times. The chain has TRBV11-3 and TRBJ2-5; D may be TRBD1 or TRBD2 (5 bases each). The CDR3 runs to 15 residues. Deletions cut 5 bases from V and 3 bases from J, with 16 bases between. CDR1 and CDR2 from the germline V gene are SGHNT and YENEEA. The DNA for the CDR3 is TGTGCCAGCAGCATCCCATGGGGGAGAAAAGAGACCCAGTACTTC. As protein: CASSIPWGRKETQYF.

There are many counts of this clonotype. The J gene is TRBJ2-1, the V gene TRBV28; TRBD1 aligns across 7 bases. V shed 5 bases, J shed 0 bases, and the junction held 7 bases outside the gene matches. Germline V gives CDR1 MDHEN, CDR2 SYDVKM. The CDR3 runs 16 residues. The CDR3, as DNA: TGTGCCAGCAGTGGGGGACAGCCGAGCTCCTACAATGAGCAGTTCTTC. Amino acids: CASSGGQPSSYNEQFF. Filled out from reference TRBV28 and TRBJ2-1, the complete variable domain reads DVKVTQSSRYLVKRTGEKVFLECVQDMDHENMFWYRQDPGLGLRLIYFSYDVKMKEKGDIPEGYSVSREKKERFSLILESASTNQTSMYLCASSGGQPSSYNEQFFGPGTRLTVL.

This clonotype occurred many times. The V call is TRBV28, the J call TRBJ1-6; D possibly corresponds to TRBD1 (6 bases). Germline CDR1 MDHEN, CDR2 SYDVKM. The CDR3 spans 15 residues. Trimming pared 7 bases from V and 5 bases from J, leaving 15 bases between. The CDR3 region has the DNA TGTGCCAGCACCACTCCGGGACACAATAATTCACCCCTCCACTTT. It is translated as CASTTPGHNNSPLHF.